This TCR beta chain was sequenced for a study of Ad26.COV2.S vaccination and SARS-CoV-2 variants (dated by TCRdb to the early 2020s). Concerning the study at large: Vaccine-arm donors were drawn from COV1001, a multicentre, randomized, double-blind, placebo-controlled phase I-IIa trial of Ad26.COV2.S in healthy adults. Blinding of investigators to trial group allocation was maintained during experiments and outcome assessment. TCRbeta repertoire sequencing served as the tool for gauging how specific and how broad the SARS-CoV-2-reactive T cell receptors were following Ad26.COV2.S vaccination. Participants in the trial were split at random into five groups of five each, receiving low-dose or high-dose Ad26.COV2.S once or twice, or else placebo on both occasions. Ad26.COV2.S was given intramuscularly at 5x10^10 or 1x10^11 viral particles, as a single shot or as two shots 56 days apart. The TCR-sequenced set comprised around 30 samples: around 20 Ad26.COV2.S vaccine recipients, 5 placebo recipients and 8 SARS-CoV-2 convalescent individuals. Results and caveats for the whole study, not just this receptor: Substantial breadth of spike-specific CD8+ and CD4+ T cell responses was reported after vaccination. Comparable non-spike TCR breadth was observed between vaccine and placebo recipients, consistent with only spike being contained in the vaccine. According to the authors, total T cell responses may have been underestimated by the TCR breadth and depth analyses. Comparing responses between vaccine doses or regimens was not something the study was powered to do. Ad26.COV2.S recipients had higher spike-specific TCR breadth than placebo recipients (P = 0.0014).

Concerning this clone itself: Its antigen has not been determined. Base qualities are not provided; no much larger clone lies one nucleotide away.

Reading the label with the study, this specimen's treatment or condition is: 19 received Ad26.COV2.S at low or high dose, single or two shots; about 5 received placebo; per-sample allocation not given. For vaccine and placebo recipients, repertoires were sequenced using samples collected on day 63 after the first injection. Between 29 July and 7 August 2020, Cohort 1b enrolled 20 to 30 adults aged 18-55 years at one site in Boston, USA. As a vaccine, Ad26.COV2.S was a replication-incompetent adenovirus type 26 vector that expressed a prefusion-stabilized SARS-CoV-2 spike protein derived from the original Wuhan strain. The immunoSEQ Assay was used to sequence TCRbeta CDR3 regions. After extraction, genomic DNA underwent amplification by bias-controlled multiplex PCR, followed by high-throughput sequencing. Turning to the authors' computational methods: To quantify the absolute abundance of every unique TCRbeta CDR3 region, sequences were collapsed and filtered. T cell fraction was estimated by normalizing TCRbeta template counts to usable DNA, with usable DNA measured through amplification of reference genes found in all nucleated cells. Repertoire TCRs were annotated as SARS-CoV-2-specific by exact matching of V gene, CDR3 amino acid sequence and J gene to a known reactive TCR set. MIRA supplied the reference SARS-CoV-2 TCR set, which was filtered for enrichment in COVID-19-positive ImmuneCODE repertoires so that public or cross-reactive TCRs were removed. Drawing on the MIRA antigens, annotated TCRs were analysed further at the level of specific ORF or position within ORF. Breadth was defined as annotated unique rearrangements over total unique productive rearrangements; depth was the summed frequency of those rearrangements. Group comparisons of TCR breadth used two-sided Wilcoxon rank-sum tests. As stored in TCRdb, this immuneACCESS dataset retains in-frame rearrangements with V and J assigned. A fraction of the clones does not appear; measured against another copy, unresolved V genes explain less than half of the discrepancy, and the remainder lacks a known reason. V and J calls and clone size are given by that table; D and trimming were obtained from the DNA. The sample table records roughly 320,000 clones; around four fifths of these occur just once. Of the sample, 2.1% falls within the top ten clones.

The clonotype was recovered from a person between 18 and 60 years old who received the Ad26.COV2.S COVID-19 vaccine or a placebo. Sequenced here: peripheral blood, sampled in a trial of Ad26.COV2.S vaccine versus placebo.

The nucleotide sequence is given as TGTGCCGTAATATACAGGTTAGAGACCCAGTACTTC. Its translation reads: CAVIYRLETQYF. The rearrangement combines TRBV19 with TRBJ2-5; TRBD1 could be the D gene, as 5 bases match. The trim is 11 bases for V and 4 bases for J, with a gap of 14 bases between the germline ends. The CDR3 spans 12 residues, from the cysteine through the phenylalanine. This entry keeps only the CDR3 DNA: 36 bases, framed from base 1. CDR1 LNHDA and CDR2 SQIVND are derived from the germline V gene (reference sequence).